The rows below give T cell receptor beta chains drawn from one sample of a study of cytomegalovirus exposure and HLA in healthy donors. Profiling relied on immunoSEQ multiplex PCR, and the TCRdb table lists in-frame clones only, not all of them. The repertoire holds 100,000 to 150,000 clones, with roughly 82% as singletons. Sequencing was performed on PBMCs. The receptors come from a man between 45 and 60 years old in good health and CMV-seronegative. Each CDR3 is given with its conserved first and last residue. The D gene is left open where the match is weak. A row's size may be missing; if present it is once, few, many or a size class.

CDR3 protein	CDR3 DNA	D gene	V gene	J gene	clone size	CDR3 length
CASSGGRGSEYNSPLHF	TGTGCCAGCAGTGGAGGAAGGGGTTCGGAGTATAATTCACCCCTCCACTTT	-	TRBV2	TRBJ1-6	once	17
CAWGQGSYEQYF	TGTGCTTGGGGACAGGGTTCCTACGAGCAGTACTTC	TRBD1	TRBV7-9	TRBJ2-7	-	12
CASSVGQGAEKLFF	TGTGCCAGCAGCGTAGGACAGGGGGCTGAAAAACTGTTTTTT	TRBD1	TRBV9	TRBJ1-4	-	14
CAWSEGLAVTDTQYF	TGTGCCTGGAGTGAAGGCCTAGCGGTGACAGATACGCAGTATTTT	TRBD2	TRBV30	TRBJ2-3	once	15
CASSLGLSRARETQYF	TGTGCCAGCAGCTTAGGTCTGAGCAGGGCTAGGGAGACCCAGTACTTC	-	TRBV7-8	TRBJ2-5	-	16
CASSLYRGQGIPGELFF	TGTGCCAGCAGCTTATACCGGGGACAGGGGATCCCCGGGGAGCTGTTTTTT	TRBD1	TRBV7-9	TRBJ2-2	-	17
CASTHAESSYNSPLHF	TGCGCCAGCACCCACGCAGAAAGCTCCTATAATTCACCCCTCCACTTT	-	TRBV23-1	TRBJ1-6	-	16
CASAAGPLPISGNTIYF	TGCGCCAGCGCGGCAGGGCCACTTCCCATCTCTGGAAACACCATATATTTT	-	TRBV10-2	TRBJ1-3	-	17
CASSFPNSHNEQFF	TGTGCCAGCAGCTTCCCGAACTCCCACAATGAGCAGTTCTTC	-	TRBV11-2	TRBJ2-1	-	14
CASNLQGKSYEQYF	TGTGCCAGCAACCTACAGGGGAAGTCCTACGAGCAGTACTTC	TRBD1	TRBV2	TRBJ2-7	-	14
CASSEKGLTAFF	TGTGCCAGCAGTGAAAAGGGACTTACAGCTTTCTTT	-	TRBV2	TRBJ1-1	few	12
CASSLGYQGSNTEAFF	TGCGCCAGCAGCTTGGGATACCAGGGATCGAACACTGAAGCTTTCTTT	-	TRBV5-1	TRBJ1-1	-	16
CASSFRDRDGTEAFF	TGTGCCAGCAGCTTCCGGGACAGGGATGGCACTGAAGCTTTCTTT	TRBD1	TRBV5-6	TRBJ1-1	-	15
CASSLSQGAPEAFF	TGTGCCAGCAGTCTGTCACAGGGGGCTCCTGAAGCTTTCTTT	TRBD1	TRBV6-5	TRBJ1-1	-	14
CASRQGQGYNTEAFF	TGTGCCAGCAGGCAGGGACAGGGTTATAACACTGAAGCTTTCTTT	TRBD1	TRBV6-1	TRBJ1-1	-	15
CASSQGRGFGYTF	TGCGCCAGCAGCCAAGGGCGGGGGTTTGGCTACACCTTC	-	TRBV4-3	TRBJ1-2	once	13
CASTSDRGIYNEQFF	TGTGCCAGTACCTCGGACAGGGGTATTTACAATGAGCAGTTCTTC	TRBD1	TRBV19	TRBJ2-1	-	15
CASSSPGPGGYTF	TGTGCCAGCAGCTCACCCGGACCGGGGGGCTACACCTTC	-	TRBV5-4	TRBJ1-2	-	13
CASSPLEGWRTSIQYF	TGTGCCAGCAGCCCTCTCGAGGGATGGCGAACCAGCATTCAGTACTTC	-	TRBV7-9	TRBJ2-4	-	16
CASSETGPEKLFF	TGCGCCAGCAGTGAGACTGGTCCGGAAAAACTGTTTTTT	-	TRBV10-2	TRBJ1-4	-	13
CASKGETDTQYF	TGTGCCAGTAAAGGAGAGACAGATACGCAGTATTTT	-	TRBV19	TRBJ2-3	-	12
CASSLSWEADIQYF	TGTGCCAGCAGCCTCTCGTGGGAGGCGGACATTCAGTACTTC	-	TRBV4-2	TRBJ2-4	-	14
CASSVDRYNSPLHF	TGCGCCAGCAGTGTCGACAGGTATAATTCACCCCTCCACTTT	-	TRBV4-1	TRBJ1-6	few	14
CASSLGRGDSYEQYF	TGTGCCAGCAGCTTGGGGCGGGGGGACTCCTACGAGCAGTACTTC	TRBD2	TRBV7-6	TRBJ2-7	once	15
CASRATPGTGTPNYGYTF	TGCGCCAGCAGAGCCACCCCCGGGACAGGGACACCTAACTATGGCTACACCTTC	TRBD1	TRBV4-1	TRBJ1-2	-	18
CASTNRGTHYTGELFF	TGTGCGAGCACCAACAGGGGCACCCACTACACCGGGGAGCTGTTTTTT	TRBD1	TRBV5-6	TRBJ2-2	-	16
CASSDIRSNTEAFF	TGTGCCAGCAGTGACATCAGATCCAACACTGAAGCTTTCTTT	-	TRBV6-1	TRBJ1-1	-	14
CASSETPYEQYF	TGTGCCAGCAGTGAAACCCCATACGAGCAGTACTTC	-	TRBV2	TRBJ2-7	once	12
CASSSGQGTNSPLHF	TGTGCCAGCAGCTCGGGACAGGGAACTAATTCACCCCTCCACTTT	TRBD1	TRBV7-8	TRBJ1-6	-	15
CASSAGVDYGYTF	TGTGCCAGCAGTGCCGGGGTGGACTATGGCTACACCTTC	-	TRBV25-1	TRBJ1-2	-	13
CASSYMSYSGNTIYF	TGTGCCAGCAGTTACATGTCCTACTCTGGAAACACCATATATTTT	-	TRBV6-5	TRBJ1-3	-	15